The 25 T cell receptor beta chains presented below share a single source sample, sequenced in a study of cytomegalovirus exposure and HLA in healthy donors (dated by TCRdb to between 2016 and 2019). Receptor amplification or capture employed the immunoSEQ multiplex PCR assay. A mixture of 60 forward primers for TCR Vbeta segments and 13 reverse primers for TCR Jbeta segments was used in the multiplex PCR. Imported from immuneACCESS, the table was reduced by TCRdb to in-frame sequences with V and J called. These copies leave out some clones; in studies compared against another copy, an unresolved V gene accounts for under half, and the cause of the remainder is not known. This sample has 95,000 to 150,000 clones in its table, and roughly 76% of those were observed once. The ten biggest clones cover approximately 2.1% of the sample. The sequenced sample was PBMCs. Receptor source: a man aged 30 to 39 in good health and CMV-seronegative.

The chain carries TRBV7-6 and TRBJ2-1, with TRBD1 identical over 8 bases. The length of the CDR3 is 18 residues. The J segment lost 0 bases and the V segment lost 5 bases, leaving 12 bases of the junction unmatched. Germline values: CDR1 SGHVS, CDR2 FNYEAQ. For the CDR3, the DNA is TGTGCCAGCAGCGAACGAAACAGGGGGATTAGCTCCTACAATGAGCAGTTCTTC. This gives the protein CASSERNRGISSYNEQFF.

The CDR3, as DNA: TGTGCCAGCAGCTTAGCGGGACTAGCGGAAAACAATGAGCAGTTCTTC. Protein product: CASSLAGLAENNEQFF. The rearrangement links TRBV7-9 to TRBJ2-1, with 11 bases that match TRBD2. V was pared by 0 bases and J by 5 bases, with 3 bases of the junction left unmatched. This CDR3 comprises 16 residues. Germline V lookup: CDR1 SEHNR, CDR2 FQNEAQ (reference sequence).

The rearrangement joins TRBV28 to TRBJ2-3, with D possibly TRBD1 on 5 matching bases. The CDR3 runs 11 residues. Trimming shortened V by 10 bases and J by 5 bases, and 10 bases separated the two germline ends. CDR1 and CDR2 (germline): MDHEN, SYDVKM. The chain's CDR3 is CATDQGDTQYF. The CDR3 DNA sequence: TGTGCCACCGACCAGGGAGATACGCAGTATTTT. The variable domain in full, with the rest retrieved from reference TRBV28 and TRBJ2-3, is DVKVTQSSRYLVKRTGEKVFLECVQDMDHENMFWYRQDPGLGLRLIYFSYDVKMKEKGDIPEGYSVSREKKERFSLILESASTNQTSMYLCATDQGDTQYFGPGTRLTVL.

The rearrangement links TRBV5-1 to TRBJ2-7; 10 bases match TRBD1. The CDR3 totals 15 residues. The V segment lost 0 bases and the J segment 5 bases; nucleotides outside the gene matches: 5. Looked up from germline, CDR1 is SGHRS and CDR2 is YFSETQ. The CDR3 DNA reads as TGCGCCAGCAGCTTGGGAGGGACAGGGGTCGACGAGCAGTACTTC. Translated: CASSLGGTGVDEQYF. Full variable domain (missing parts from reference TRBV5-1 and TRBJ2-7): KAGVTQTPRYLIKTRGQQVTLSCSPISGHRSVSWYQQTPGQGLQFLFEYFSETQRNKGNFPGRFSGRQFSNSRSEMNVSTLELGDSALYLCASSLGGTGVDEQYFGPGTRLTVT.

This clone was seen a few times. The V call is TRBV10-3, the J call TRBJ2-3, with 11 bases lining up with TRBD2. The CDR3 runs to 18 residues. Germline CDR1 reads ENHRY; CDR2 reads SYGVKD. After removal of 0 bases from V and 2 bases from J, the junction contained 7 bases not matched to a gene. CDR3 region: CAISESAGTSGYTDTQYF. The CDR3 nucleotides are TGTGCCATCAGTGAGTCGGCCGGGACTAGCGGTTACACAGATACGCAGTATTTT.

The sample holds a few counts of this clone. This chain uses TRBV7-2 with TRBJ2-3, with D tentatively TRBD2 (7 bases). The CDR3 spans 14 residues. Germline CDR1 and CDR2: SGHTA and FQGNSA. V lost 5 bases to trimming and J lost 5 bases, with 14 bases between them. DNA for the CDR3: TGTGCCAGCAGCCAAAACGGGGGGCGAGATACGCAGTATTTT. Protein: CASSQNGGRDTQYF.

On this clone itself: Mismatch with germline at one junction end may stem from a read error. The V gene is TRBV30, the J gene TRBJ2-6; possible D gene TRBD2, 7 bases. The CDR3 spans 13 residues. Germline V gene sequence: CDR1 GTSNPN, CDR2 SVGIG (reference sequence). The CDR3 DNA reads TGTGCCTGGAGAACGGCGGGGGCCAACGGCCTGACTTTC. Protein: CAWRTAGANGLTF.

This clone has only a few counts. J is TRBJ2-1 and V is TRBV7-9; 7 nucleotides match TRBD2. Per germline, CDR1 SEHNR and CDR2 FQNEAQ (reference sequence). The CDR3 totals 16 residues. The trim removed 5 bases at V and 9 bases at J, leaving 16 bases unmatched. This chain's CDR3 is CASSRERAGVLGEQFF. The CDR3 DNA is TGTGCCAGCAGCCGAGAGCGGGCGGGGGTCCTGGGTGAGCAGTTCTTC. The entire variable domain, with the rest obtained from reference TRBV7-9 and TRBJ2-1, is as follows: DTGVSQNPRHKITKRGQNVTFRCDPISEHNRLYWYRQTLGQGPEFLTYFQNEAQLEKSRLLSDRFSAERPKGSFSTLEIQRTEQGDSAMYLCASSRERAGVLGEQFFGPGTRLTVL.

The rearrangement links TRBV10-2 to TRBJ2-3; 11 nucleotides line up with TRBD2. This CDR3 region has 14 residues. Unmatched junction bases numbered 7, after V lost 8 bases and J lost 6 bases. Germline V CDR1 and CDR2: WSHSY, SAAADI. CDR3 bases: TGCGCCAGCGGGCTAGCGGGGGGTGCGGATACGCAGTATTTT. It translates to CASGLAGGADTQYF.

The chain combines TRBV5-1 with TRBJ2-5; 7 positions agree with TRBD1. The end of the DNA fits TRBJ2-7 better, so the J call may be wrong. This CDR3 is 15 amino acids long. Germline CDR1 and CDR2: SGHRS and YFSETQ. The CDR3 nucleotides are TGCGCCAGCCGCCCTCCGACAGGGCCGATCTACGAGCAGTACTTC. Translating gives CASRPPTGPIYEQYF.

In this sample, this clone turned up once. V is TRBV4-3 and J is TRBJ2-7; the D gene is possibly TRBD1 (5 bases). V was pared by 3 bases and J by 0 bases, with 12 bases between. The CDR3 runs 15 residues. The germline V gene has CDR1 LGHNA and CDR2 YSLEER. The CDR3, as DNA: TGCGCCAGCAGCCAGGTAACAGGAAGCTCCTACGAGCAGTACTTC. This gives the protein CASSQVTGSSYEQYF.

J is TRBJ2-7 and V is TRBV28, with 7 bases identical to TRBD1. The J segment lost 3 bases and the V segment lost 7 bases, leaving 6 bases of the junction unmatched. Germline V gene sequence: CDR1 MDHEN, CDR2 SYDVKM. This CDR3 has 13 residues. The CDR3 DNA follows: TGTGCCAGCACCAAAGGGGACAGCTACGAGCAGTACTTC. Translated, it gives CASTKGDSYEQYF.

The V call is TRBV27, the J call TRBJ1-5; 9 bases agree with TRBD1. Germline V gene lookup returns CDR1 MNHEY and CDR2 SMNVEV (reference sequence). The V gene end was trimmed by 6 bases and the J gene end by 6 bases; junction bases not matched to a gene: 9. The CDR3 consists of 15 residues. CDR3: CASRSGTGNIQPQHF. The CDR3 region has the DNA TGTGCCAGCAGGAGTGGGACAGGGAATATTCAGCCCCAGCATTTT.

This clone was counted a few times. The V call is TRBV7-2, the J call TRBJ2-7; TRBD1 agrees at 10 bases. Looked up from germline, CDR1 is SGHTA and CDR2 is FQGNSA. V trimming: 1 base; J trimming: 5 bases; junction bases outside the gene matches: 2. The CDR3 consists of 14 residues. CDR3 sequence reads: CASSLVGTGDEQYF. CDR3 sequence (DNA): TGTGCCAGCAGCTTAGTGGGGACAGGGGACGAGCAGTACTTC.

On this clone itself: Other DNA sequences in this specimen translate into the identical CDR3. The gene calls are TRBV5-8 and TRBJ1-1, with 9 bases aligning to TRBD1. This CDR3 region has 18 residues. Trimming at V came to 0 bases and at J to 4 bases, leaving 13 bases not matched to a gene. The germline gives CDR1 SGHTS, CDR2 YDEGEE. Here the CDR3 reads CASSLAGQGSPGGTEAFF. CDR3 DNA sequence: TGTGCCAGCAGCTTGGCCGGACAGGGGTCCCCGGGCGGCACTGAAGCTTTCTTT.

This clone has only a few counts. The J gene is TRBJ2-4, the V gene TRBV5-1, with D unresolved. Germline values: CDR1 SGHRS, CDR2 YFSETQ. Trimming removed 0 bases from V and 6 bases from J, with 10 bases in between. The length of the CDR3 is 14 residues. The CDR3 sequence is CASSLDHLTNIQYF. As DNA, the CDR3 is TGCGCCAGCAGCTTGGACCACTTAACAAACATTCAGTACTTC.

The V and J genes are TRBV9 and TRBJ1-2, with 9 bases lining up with TRBD1. CDR3 length: 18 amino acids. V lost 2 bases and J lost 4; bases outside the gene matches: 15. Germline CDR1 is SGDLS and CDR2 is YYNGEE. Here the CDR3 reads CASSVWPGGDRVGYGYTF. Written as DNA, the CDR3 is TGTGCCAGCAGCGTCTGGCCTGGGGGGGACAGGGTAGGCTATGGCTACACCTTC.

This chain connects TRBV6-6 to TRBJ1-6; D gene uncertain. From germline, CDR1 is MNHNY and CDR2 SVGAGI (reference sequence). The CDR3 contains 16 residues. The ends were cut back, 5 bases at V and 5 bases at J, with 16 bases in the middle. CDR3 sequence reads: CASSVRGGPDNSPLHF. The CDR3 coding sequence is TGTGCCAGCAGTGTCCGAGGTGGCCCGGATAATTCACCCCTCCACTTT.

The V and J genes are TRBV29-1 and TRBJ2-3, with D perhaps TRBD2 (6 bases). V gave up 7 bases and J gave up 3 bases, with 17 bases separating them. The CDR3 contains 14 residues. Germline-derived CDR1 and CDR2 are SQVTM and ANQGSEA. DNA of the CDR3: TGCAGCGGGAACCGGGAGTTGGGTACAGATACGCAGTATTTT. Its protein product is CSGNRELGTDTQYF.

Regarding this clone: Other DNA variants within this sample encode the same CDR3. This chain links TRBV29-1 with TRBJ2-7, with a tentative D call TRBD2 (5 bases). Germline V lookup: CDR1 SQVTM, CDR2 ANQGSEA. Trimming stripped 5 bases from V and 1 base from J, with 12 bases between. This CDR3 has 13 residues. The CDR3 region has the DNA TGCAGCGTTATTGGACTGACATCCTACGAGCAGTACTTC. Translated: CSVIGLTSYEQYF.

The chain employs TRBV7-2 and TRBJ2-1; 10 nucleotides agree with TRBD2. Germline CDR1 is SGHTA and CDR2 is FQGNSA. Germline trimming cut 7 bases from V and 6 bases from J; bases unmatched to any gene: 9. The CDR3 is made up of 15 amino acids. Here the CDR3 reads CASTLERGGPNEQFF. CDR3 bases: TGTGCCAGCACCCTGGAGCGGGGGGGGCCCAATGAGCAGTTCTTC.

This clone occurred once. The CDR3, as DNA: TGTGCCAGCTCTATGGGAGGTATGGTCGAGCAGTTCTTC. Translating it yields CASSMGGMVEQFF. This sequence joins TRBV11-3 and TRBJ2-1; a possible D gene is TRBD2 (6 bases). The CDR3 has 13 amino acids. V dropped 8 bases and J dropped 10 bases, with 18 bases sitting between them. Per the germline V gene, CDR1 is SGHNT and CDR2 is YENEEA.

The rearrangement links TRBV5-1 to TRBJ2-7; 7 bases are a match to TRBD1. Germline loops: CDR1 SGHRS, CDR2 YFSETQ. The CDR3 runs to 14 residues. V dropped 2 bases and J dropped 2; count of bases not matched to a gene: 4. CDR3 coding DNA: TGCGCCAGCAGCTTAGGGCAGGGGGCCTACGAGCAGTACTTC. It specifies CASSLGQGAYEQYF. Full variable domain (missing parts from reference TRBV5-1 and TRBJ2-7): KAGVTQTPRYLIKTRGQQVTLSCSPISGHRSVSWYQQTPGQGLQFLFEYFSETQRNKGNFPGRFSGRQFSNSRSEMNVSTLELGDSALYLCASSLGQGAYEQYFGPGTRLTVT.

The chain links TRBV9 to TRBJ1-6; 7 bases fit TRBD1. This CDR3 has 15 residues. The germline V gene has CDR1 SGDLS and CDR2 YYNGEE. The J segment lost 7 bases and the V segment lost 0 bases, leaving 4 bases of the junction unmatched. The chain's CDR3 is CASSVEEGANSPLHF. The CDR3 DNA reads TGTGCCAGCAGCGTAGAAGAGGGGGCGAATTCACCCCTCCACTTT.

The chain uses TRBV6-1 and TRBJ1-5; D unresolved. CDR3 length equals 13 residues. CDR1 and CDR2 from the germline V gene are MNHNS and SASEGT. The V end lost 6 bases, the J end lost 6 bases, and 12 bases lay between the germline ends. The CDR3 sequence is CASRAQRGQPQHF. For the CDR3, the DNA is TGTGCCAGCAGGGCCCAGAGAGGTCAGCCCCAGCATTTT.